This T cell receptor beta chain was sequenced during a study of blood T cell repertoires in COVID-19. This CDR3 is 15 amino acids long. V was pared by 3 bases and J by 0 bases, with 9 bases between. Germline V gene lookup returns CDR1 KGHSH and CDR2 LQKENI. Per the authors' pipeline: Using reference gene primer amplification, nucleated cell counts were estimated. This table comes from immunoSEQ multiplex PCR, and its TCRdb copy is limited to in-frame clones, with some not included. V and J calls and clone size come straight from that table; D and trimming were deduced from the DNA. In the table there are about 54,000 clones, around 86% of which are singletons.

The gene calls are TRBV18 and TRBJ1-5; a weak D match, TRBD1 (6 bases). Material: peripheral blood. This receptor was taken from a man aged 45-65 years with active COVID-19. The CDR3 DNA reads TGTGCCAGCTCACCTCACAGGGATAGCAATCAGCCCCAGCATTTT. It is translated as CASSPHRDSNQPQHF.